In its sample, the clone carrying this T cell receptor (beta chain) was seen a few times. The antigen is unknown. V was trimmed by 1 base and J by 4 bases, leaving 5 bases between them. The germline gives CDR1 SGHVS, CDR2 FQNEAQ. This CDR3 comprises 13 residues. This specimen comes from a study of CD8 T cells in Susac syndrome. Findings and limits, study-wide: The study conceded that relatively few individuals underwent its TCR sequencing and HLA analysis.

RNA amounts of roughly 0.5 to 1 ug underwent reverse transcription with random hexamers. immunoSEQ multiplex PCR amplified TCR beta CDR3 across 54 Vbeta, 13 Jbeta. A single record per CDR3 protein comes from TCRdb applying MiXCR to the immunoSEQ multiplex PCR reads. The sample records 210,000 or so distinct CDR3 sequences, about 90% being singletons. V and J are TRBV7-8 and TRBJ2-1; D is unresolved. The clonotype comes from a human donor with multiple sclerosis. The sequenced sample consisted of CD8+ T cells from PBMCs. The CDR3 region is CASSLGIYNEQFF. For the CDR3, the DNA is TGTGCCAGCAGCTTAGGTATTTACAATGAGCAGTTCTTC.